This T cell receptor beta chain is from a study of blood T cell repertoires in COVID-19. Method: immunoSEQ multiplex PCR; TCRdb's copy keeps in-frame clones and lacks some. This sample has about 110,000 clones; more than 75% occur once, and the top ten carry roughly 3.5%. Germline V gene sequence: CDR1 SEHNR, CDR2 FQNEAQ (reference sequence). The CDR3 totals 18 residues. V was pared by 8 bases and J by 2 bases, with 19 bases of the junction left unmatched. The material sequenced was peripheral blood. This chain connects TRBV7-9 to TRBJ2-3; TRBD2 agrees at 7 bases. The TCR sequence derives from a man between 35 and 55 years old with acute or convalescent COVID-19. The CDR3 sequence: CASPGLKIPTRATDTQYF. CDR3 nucleotide sequence: TGTGCCAGCCCGGGACTAAAGATTCCCACCCGTGCCACAGATACGCAGTATTTT.